What follows are 30 T cell receptor beta chains derived from one specimen sequenced in a study of persistence of HIV-infected CD4 T cells. Sequencing used immunoSEQ version 4 in survey mode. Here immunoSEQ multiplex PCR was the method, and the copy in TCRdb shows in-frame clones only, minus some. This table has about 64,000 clones, more than 70% appearing once. Cells were stimulated with overlapping HIV-1 Gag 15-mer peptides. Sorted nonresponding memory CD4+ T cells were CD40L-negative, CD69-negative, CD45RO-high. Their recognized antigens are unknown. Material: CD4+ T cells sorted from PBMCs after approximately 18-hour stimulation, obtained from a patient who received antiretroviral therapy. The receptor source for this set is an adult man with HIV who was CMV-seropositive.

The chain is built from TRBV6-5 and TRBJ2-1; D perhaps matches TRBD2 (5 bases). Germline V gene data show CDR1 as MNHEY and CDR2 as SVGAGI. Deletions cut 10 bases from V and 2 bases from J, with 6 bases between. The CDR3 extends over 11 amino acids. The CDR3 loop is CATGTYNEQFF. CDR3 nucleotide sequence: TGTGCCACGGGGACCTACAATGAGCAGTTCTTC.

The rearrangement uses TRBV4-1 and TRBJ1-3; the D gene is possibly TRBD1 (6 bases). Germline V CDR1 and CDR2: MGHRA, YSYEKL. The CDR3 totals 14 residues. V gave up 3 bases and J gave up 0 bases, with 6 bases separating them. CDR3 sequence: CASSQTGSGNTIYF. The CDR3 nucleotides are TGCGCCAGCAGCCAGACAGGCTCTGGAAACACCATATATTTT.

The chain is built from TRBV5-1 and TRBJ2-1, with 7 bases matching TRBD1. CDR1 and CDR2 from the germline V gene are SGHRS and YFSETQ. J lost 6 bases, V lost 4 bases, and 10 bases had no gene match. CDR3 length: 15 residues. CDR3 sequence: CASSETGASGNEQFF. CDR3 nucleotides: TGCGCCAGCAGCGAAACAGGGGCATCTGGCAATGAGCAGTTCTTC.

The count of this clone is one. V usage is TRBV2 and J usage is TRBJ1-2, with 7 bases identical to TRBD1. The germline V gene has CDR1 SNHLY and CDR2 FYNNEI. Unmatched junction bases numbered 8, after V lost 7 bases and J lost 0 bases. This CDR3 is 15 amino acids long. CDR3 protein: CASTAEGATNYGYTF. The CDR3 DNA follows: TGTGCCAGCACCGCGGAGGGGGCGACTAACTATGGCTACACCTTC.

The rearrangement joins TRBV9 to TRBJ1-5; weak D call: TRBD1 (5 bases). The CDR3 covers 15 residues. Between the trimmed V and J ends, which lost 0 bases and 5 bases, there was a span of 12 bases. The germline V gene encodes CDR1 SGDLS and CDR2 YYNGEE. The CDR3 sequence: CASSVEGLPHQPQHF. In nucleotides, the CDR3 is TGTGCCAGCAGCGTAGAGGGGTTGCCCCATCAGCCCCAGCATTTT.

The chain employs TRBV19 and TRBJ1-1; 8 positions match TRBD1. In germline, CDR1 is LNHDA, CDR2 SQIVND (reference sequence). With V trimmed by 4 bases and J by 3 bases, 7 bases remained unmatched. This CDR3 spans 15 amino acids. The CDR3 DNA reads TGTGCCAGTAGTAGGGACAGGTGGGGGGACACTGAAGCTTTCTTT. Translating gives CASSRDRWGDTEAFF.

The J gene is TRBJ1-2, the V gene TRBV29-1; possible D gene TRBD1, 5 bases. V lost 5 bases and J 4 bases, leaving 11 bases between the germline ends. CDR3 length: 12 amino acids. The V gene's germline CDR1 is SQVTM and CDR2 ANQGSEA. As DNA, the CDR3 is TGCAGCGTTTCAACGGGGGGCTATGGCTACACCTTC. Residues: CSVSTGGYGYTF.

The J gene is TRBJ1-6, the V gene TRBV28; D uncertain. Germline CDR1 is MDHEN and CDR2 is SYDVKM. The length of the CDR3 is 13 residues. The V end was cut by 7 bases, the J end by 2 bases, with 6 bases between. As DNA, the CDR3 is TGTGCCAGCATCCCCCCCTATAATTCACCCCTCCACTTT. Protein: CASIPPYNSPLHF.

CDR3 nucleotide sequence: TGTGCCACTAGACAGACCGAGACCCAGTACTTC. It translates to CATRQTETQYF. The chain employs TRBV2 and TRBJ2-5, with D perhaps matching TRBD1 (5 bases). The CDR3 has 11 residues. Trimming removed 10 bases from V and 5 bases from J, with 11 bases in between. Germline V lookup: CDR1 SNHLY, CDR2 FYNNEI.

This clone showed up just a few times. This rearrangement joins TRBV10-2 to TRBJ2-2; no clear D gene. Germline V gene lookup returns CDR1 WSHSY and CDR2 SAAADI. The length of the CDR3 is 15 residues. The V gene lost 2 bases and the J gene lost 7 bases, with 14 bases spanning the gap. For the CDR3, the DNA is TGCGCCAGCAGTGAGACCACTTCCCCGGGCGGGGAGCTGTTTTTT. Protein: CASSETTSPGGELFF.

The CDR3 region is CASNYGLAGGTSYEQYF. CDR3 in DNA: TGTGCCAGCAATTATGGCCTAGCGGGGGGGACTTCCTACGAGCAGTACTTC. The chain joins TRBV2 to TRBJ2-7; 12 bases agree with TRBD2. The CDR3 has 17 amino acids. V dropped 7 bases and J dropped 1; count of bases not matched to a gene: 11. Germline values: CDR1 SNHLY, CDR2 FYNNEI. The full variable domain, its missing parts supplied by reference TRBV2 and TRBJ2-7, is EPEVTQTPSHQVTQMGQEVILRCVPISNHLYFYWYRQILGQKVEFLVSFYNNEISEKSEIFDDQFSVERPDGSNFTLKIRSTKLEDSAMYFCASNYGLAGGTSYEQYFGPGTRLTVT.

The chain recombines TRBV7-9 with TRBJ1-4; D is perhaps TRBD1 (5 bases). The CDR3 spans 16 residues. The V and J ends lost 4 bases and 0 bases respectively, with 12 bases between them. Germline CDR1 and CDR2: SEHNR and FQNEAQ (reference sequence). CDR3 DNA sequence: TGTGCCAGCAGCTCCTTCAGGGTTGCAACTAATGAAAAACTGTTTTTT. Protein: CASSSFRVATNEKLFF.

The V call is TRBV9, the J call TRBJ1-5; D remains unclear. The CDR3 extends over 14 amino acids. Trimming took 0 bases from V and 0 from J, leaving 4 bases between them. The germline V gene has CDR1 SGDLS and CDR2 YYNGEE. The CDR3 DNA reads as TGTGCCAGCAGCGTAGGGGGTAGCAATCAGCCCCAGCATTTT. Its translation is CASSVGGSNQPQHF.

The chain combines TRBV5-5 with TRBJ2-6; D is perhaps TRBD1 or TRBD2 (5 bases each). CDR1 and CDR2 (germline): SGHKS, YYEKEE (reference sequence). CDR3 length: 16 amino acids. Deletions cut 3 bases from V and 2 bases from J, with 12 bases between. CDR3 DNA sequence: TGTGCCAGCAGCTCGGGACCGTCCACTGGGGCCAACGTCCTGACTTTC. This encodes CASSSGPSTGANVLTF.

CDR3 residues: CASSLTADGSTEAFF. In DNA, the CDR3 is TGTGCCAGCAGCTTAACGGCAGACGGGAGCACTGAAGCTTTCTTT. V usage is TRBV7-3 and J usage is TRBJ1-1; D gene uncertain. Trimming left V 0 bases short and J 4 bases short, with 12 bases between. Germline-derived CDR1 and CDR2 are SGHTA and FQGTGA. The CDR3 runs to 15 residues.

The chain has TRBV6-5 and TRBJ1-2; D remains unclear. Per the germline V gene, CDR1 is MNHEY and CDR2 is SVGAGI. The CDR3 is 12 amino acids. V lost 8 bases and J lost 4, with 11 bases in between. For the CDR3, the DNA is TGTGCCAGCGGAGGCCGGGCCTATGGCTACACCTTC. It encodes CASGGRAYGYTF.

The chain is built from TRBV30 and TRBJ1-6, with a weak D call TRBD1 (6 bases). The ends were cut back, 2 bases at V and 9 bases at J, with 11 bases in the middle. The CDR3 is made up of 13 amino acids. Per the germline V gene, CDR1 is GTSNPN and CDR2 is SVGIG (reference sequence). The CDR3 loop is CAWSSQGSSPLHF. The DNA of the CDR3 is TGTGCCTGGAGTAGTCAGGGGAGTTCACCCCTCCACTTT.

The chain employs TRBV11-2 and TRBJ1-6; 10 positions agree with TRBD1. Germline CDR1 is SGHAT and CDR2 is FQNNGV. Trimming cost V 0 bases and J 15 bases; bases outside gene matches: 5. The CDR3 consists of 14 residues. The CDR3 bases are TGTGCCAGCAGCTTAGAATGGACAGGGGGGATCCTCCACTTT. Its translation: CASSLEWTGGILHF.

The rearrangement joins TRBV6-6 to TRBJ2-4, with 9 bases identical to TRBD2. The CDR3 extends over 16 amino acids. Germline assignment: CDR1 MNHNY and CDR2 SVGAGI (reference sequence). The trim removed 3 bases at V and 1 base at J, leaving 4 bases unmatched. CDR3 sequence (DNA): TGTGCCAGCAGTTATGACGGGACTAGCGCCAAAAACATTCAGTACTTC. It encodes CASSYDGTSAKNIQYF.

This chain connects TRBV10-3 to TRBJ2-1, with TRBD1 identical over 8 bases. The CDR3 has 17 amino acids. V trimming: 6 bases; J trimming: 6 bases; junction bases outside the gene matches: 16. The germline V gene encodes CDR1 ENHRY and CDR2 SYGVKD. The CDR3 DNA is TGTGCCATCAGGGCTAACGGCGGGACCGGGACAGGCAATGAGCAGTTCTTC. This codes for CAIRANGGTGTGNEQFF.

This clone showed up just a few times. V usage is TRBV7-2 and J usage is TRBJ1-6; D is unresolved. The V end lost 5 bases, the J end lost 5 bases, and 10 bases lay between the germline ends. The length of the CDR3 is 14 residues. The germline CDR1 and CDR2 sequences are SGHTA and FQGNSA. The CDR3 reads CASSPGRNNSPLHF. The CDR3 DNA sequence: TGTGCCAGCAGCCCCGGGAGGAATAATTCACCCCTCCACTTT.

The count of this clone is one. The chain is built from TRBV28 and TRBJ1-1; no clear D gene. The germline V and J ends were trimmed by 3 bases and 1 base, with 6 bases remaining between them. Germline V lookup: CDR1 MDHEN, CDR2 SYDVKM. This CDR3 is built from 13 residues. This CDR3 is CASSLRGNTEAFF. Here the CDR3 DNA reads TGTGCCAGCAGTTTGAGAGGGAACACTGAAGCTTTCTTT.

J is TRBJ1-1 and V is TRBV7-3; D may be TRBD1 (5 bases). Trimming left V 5 bases short and J 7 bases short, with 11 bases between. Germline assignment: CDR1 SGHTA and CDR2 FQGTGA. The CDR3 runs to 12 residues. The chain's CDR3 is CASSLRVGEAFF. CDR3 DNA sequence: TGTGCCAGCAGCCTCAGGGTCGGTGAAGCTTTCTTT. The variable domain in full, with the rest retrieved from reference TRBV7-3 and TRBJ1-1, is GAGVSQTPSNKVTEKGKYVELRCDPISGHTALYWYRQSLGQGPEFLIYFQGTGAADDSGLPNDRFFAVRPEGSVSTLKIQRTERGDSAVYLCASSLRVGEAFFGQGTRLTVV.

The V and J genes are TRBV28 and TRBJ1-1; no clear D gene. This CDR3 is 16 amino acids long. In germline, CDR1 is MDHEN, CDR2 SYDVKM. Trimming removed 3 bases from V and 0 bases from J, with 14 bases in between. The CDR3 sequence is CASSFIRGSLNTEAFF. The CDR3, as DNA: TGTGCCAGCAGTTTTATCCGCGGCAGCTTGAACACTGAAGCTTTCTTT.

V is TRBV4-1 and J is TRBJ1-1; weak D call: TRBD1 (6 bases). Trimming removed 4 bases at V and 1 base at J, with 13 bases between. The CDR3 spans 15 residues. Germline assignment: CDR1 MGHRA and CDR2 YSYEKL. CDR3 sequence reads: CASSRLGGQNTEAFF. DNA of the CDR3: TGCGCCAGCAGCCGCCTTGGGGGGCAGAACACTGAAGCTTTCTTT.

The rearrangement joins TRBV7-9 to TRBJ1-4; a possible D gene is TRBD1 (6 bases). Germline CDR1 reads SEHNR; CDR2 reads FQNEAQ (reference sequence). The CDR3 length is 15 residues. V dropped 3 bases and J dropped 7 bases, with 15 bases sitting between them. CDR3 nucleotides: TGTGCCAGCAGCTTTAGTGGGGGCGTTGTTGAAAAACTGTTTTTT. Its protein is CASSFSGGVVEKLFF.

This clone occurred a few times. The gene calls are TRBV5-4 and TRBJ1-6; tentatively, D is TRBD1 (6 bases). V lost 0 bases to trimming and J lost 8 bases, with 15 bases between them. The CDR3 is 16 amino acids. Germline CDR1 is SGHNT and CDR2 is YYREEE (reference sequence). CDR3 nucleotides: TGTGCCAGCAGCTTGGGGCCGGCAGGGGTGGATTCACCCCTCCACTTT. Translated: CASSLGPAGVDSPLHF. The variable domain in full, with the rest retrieved from reference TRBV5-4 and TRBJ1-6, is ETGVTQSPTHLIKTRGQQVTLRCSSQSGHNTVSWYQQALGQGPQFIFQYYREEENGRGNFPPRFSGLQFPNYSSELNVNALELDDSALYLCASSLGPAGVDSPLHFGNGTRLTVT.

The J gene is TRBJ1-4, the V gene TRBV18; D remains ambiguous. This CDR3 has 15 amino acids. V lost 3 bases to trimming and J lost 7 bases, with 15 bases between them. Germline V lookup: CDR1 KGHSH, CDR2 LQKENI. CDR3 region: CASSPGRRRVEKLFF. CDR3 nucleotides: TGTGCCAGCTCACCCGGACGTAGAAGGGTTGAAAAACTGTTTTTT.

V is TRBV4-1 and J is TRBJ2-6; D is unclear. CDR3 length: 18 residues. Per germline, CDR1 MGHRA and CDR2 YSYEKL. Trimming pared 2 bases from V and 4 bases from J, leaving 18 bases between. The CDR3 region has the DNA TGCGCCAGCAGCCAAAGAGTTTCTCAGGCGGCGGGGGCCAACGTCCTGACTTTC. Translating it yields CASSQRVSQAAGANVLTF.

The V and J genes are TRBV7-9 and TRBJ2-1; D not certain. The ends were cut back, 1 base at V and 5 bases at J, with 6 bases in the middle. CDR3 size: 13 residues. The germline V gene encodes CDR1 SEHNR and CDR2 FQNEAQ (reference sequence). Here the CDR3 reads CASSLVVHNEQFF. Written as DNA, the CDR3 is TGTGCCAGCAGCTTAGTGGTTCACAATGAGCAGTTCTTC.